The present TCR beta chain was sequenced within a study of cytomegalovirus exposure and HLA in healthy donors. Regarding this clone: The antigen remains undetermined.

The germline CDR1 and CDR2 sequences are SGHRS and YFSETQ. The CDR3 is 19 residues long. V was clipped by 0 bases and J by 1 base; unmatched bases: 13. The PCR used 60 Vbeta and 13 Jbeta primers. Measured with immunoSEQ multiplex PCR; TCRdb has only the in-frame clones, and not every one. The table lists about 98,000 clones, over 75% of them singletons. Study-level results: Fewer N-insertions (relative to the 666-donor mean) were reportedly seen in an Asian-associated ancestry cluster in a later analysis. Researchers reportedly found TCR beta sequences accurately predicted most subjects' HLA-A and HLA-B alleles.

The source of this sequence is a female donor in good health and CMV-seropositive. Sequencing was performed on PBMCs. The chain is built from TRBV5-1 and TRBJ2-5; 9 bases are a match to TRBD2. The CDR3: CASSLALASTSGLQETQYF. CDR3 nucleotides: TGCGCCAGCAGCTTGGCCCTGGCGTCGACTAGCGGCCTCCAAGAGACCCAGTACTTC.